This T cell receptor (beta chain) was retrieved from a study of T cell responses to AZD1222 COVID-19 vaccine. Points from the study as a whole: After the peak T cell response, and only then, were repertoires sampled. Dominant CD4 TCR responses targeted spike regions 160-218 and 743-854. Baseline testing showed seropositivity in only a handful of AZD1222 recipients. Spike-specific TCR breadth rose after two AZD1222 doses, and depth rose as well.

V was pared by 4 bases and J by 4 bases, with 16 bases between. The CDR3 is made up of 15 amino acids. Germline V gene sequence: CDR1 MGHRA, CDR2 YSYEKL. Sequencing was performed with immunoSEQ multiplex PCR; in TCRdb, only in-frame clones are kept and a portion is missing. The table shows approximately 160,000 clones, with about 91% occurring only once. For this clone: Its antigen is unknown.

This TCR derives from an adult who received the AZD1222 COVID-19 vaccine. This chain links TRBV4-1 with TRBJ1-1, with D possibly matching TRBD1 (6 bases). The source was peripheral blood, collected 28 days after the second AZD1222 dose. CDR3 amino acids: CASSRLFQGSTEAFF. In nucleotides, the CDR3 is TGCGCCAGCAGCCGCTTATTCCAGGGGTCCACTGAAGCTTTCTTT.